A selection of T cell receptor beta chains follows, all from one sample in a study of Ad26.COV2.S vaccination and SARS-CoV-2 variants. Using immunoSEQ multiplex PCR, the repertoire was profiled, and TCRdb retains in-frame clones only, with some absent. The data contain some 340,000 clones, around four fifths of them singletons. The input for sequencing was peripheral blood, taken in a trial of Ad26.COV2.S vaccine versus placebo. The source is a person aged 18 to 65 who received the Ad26.COV2.S COVID-19 vaccine or a placebo. Both conserved end residues are part of each CDR3. Fields, in order: clone size, V gene, J gene, D gene, CDR3 protein, CDR3 DNA. The D gene is left open where the match is weak. Expanded clones get a size class; other rows say once, few or many, or leave the size out.

>NA|TRBV30|TRBJ1-4|NA
CAWSVGASNEKLFF
TGTGCCTGGAGTGTAGGGGCGTCTAATGAAAAACTGTTTTTT
>once|TRBV28|TRBJ1-4|NA
CASTRSNEKLFF
TGTGCCAGCACGAGGTCCAATGAAAAACTGTTTTTT
>NA|TRBV27|TRBJ2-6|NA
CASSLRASSGANVLTF
TGTGCCAGCAGTTTACGCGCCAGCTCTGGGGCCAACGTCCTGACTTTC
>once|TRBV4-1|TRBJ2-1|NA
CASSRNNEQFF
TGCGCCAGCAGCCGAAACAATGAGCAGTTCTTC
>NA|TRBV9|TRBJ1-6|TRBD1
CASSAPGTGANSPLHF
TGTGCCAGCAGCGCCCCAGGGACAGGGGCTAATTCACCCCTCCACTTT
>NA|TRBV2|TRBJ2-4|NA
CASSETDIQYF
TGTGCCAGCAGTGAAACGGACATTCAGTACTTC
>NA|TRBV7-2|TRBJ2-5|TRBD1
CASSLVPGGRQETQYF
TGTGCCAGCAGCTTGGTTCCAGGGGGAAGGCAAGAGACCCAGTACTTC
>NA|TRBV7-8|TRBJ2-1|NA
CASSPRHHNEQFF
TGTGCCAGCAGCCCCCGACATCACAATGAGCAGTTCTTC
>NA|TRBV11-3|TRBJ1-1|TRBD1
CASSSQTGLNTEAFF
TGTGCCAGCAGCTCCCAGACAGGGTTGAACACTGAAGCTTTCTTT
>few|TRBV30|TRBJ1-2|NA
CAWSVLRVIF
TGTGCCTGGAGTGTACTAAGGGTTATCTTC
>NA|TRBV28|TRBJ1-1|NA
CASSPRPPGEAFF
TGTGCCAGCAGTCCCCGACCCCCGGGTGAAGCTTTCTTT
>NA|TRBV28|TRBJ2-7|TRBD2
CASSLGGSYEQYF
TGTGCCAGCAGCCTGGGGGGGTCCTACGAGCAGTACTTC
>NA|TRBV4-2|TRBJ1-5|TRBD1
CASSPQGDQPQHF
TGTGCCAGCAGCCCCCAGGGGGATCAGCCCCAGCATTTT
>NA|TRBV6-1|TRBJ1-2|TRBD1
CASSEATGWENGYTF
TGTGCCAGCAGTGAAGCGACAGGGTGGGAAAATGGCTACACCTTC